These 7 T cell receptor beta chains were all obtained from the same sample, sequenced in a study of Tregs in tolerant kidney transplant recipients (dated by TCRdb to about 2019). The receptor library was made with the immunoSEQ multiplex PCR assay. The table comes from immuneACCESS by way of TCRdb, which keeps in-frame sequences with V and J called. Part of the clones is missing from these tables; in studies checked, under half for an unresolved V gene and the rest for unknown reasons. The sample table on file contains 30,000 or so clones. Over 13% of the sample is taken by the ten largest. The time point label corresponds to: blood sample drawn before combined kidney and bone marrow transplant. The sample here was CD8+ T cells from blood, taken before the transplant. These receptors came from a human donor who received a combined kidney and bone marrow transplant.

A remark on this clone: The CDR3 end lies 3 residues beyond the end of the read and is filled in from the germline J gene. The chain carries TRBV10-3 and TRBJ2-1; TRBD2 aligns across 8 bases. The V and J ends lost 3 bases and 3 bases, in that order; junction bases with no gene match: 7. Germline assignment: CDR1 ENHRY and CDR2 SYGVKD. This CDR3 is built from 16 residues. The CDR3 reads CAISDSSSGNYNEQFF. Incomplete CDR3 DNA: TGTGCCATCAGTGATTCGAGTAGCGGGAACTACAATGAG.

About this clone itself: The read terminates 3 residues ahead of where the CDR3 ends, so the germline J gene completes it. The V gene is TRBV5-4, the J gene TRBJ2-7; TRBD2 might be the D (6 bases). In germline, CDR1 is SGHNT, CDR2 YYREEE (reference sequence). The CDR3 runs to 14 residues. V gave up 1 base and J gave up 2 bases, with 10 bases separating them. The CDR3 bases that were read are TGTGCCAGCAGCTTGTGGGGGGAAGCCTACGAG. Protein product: CASSLWGEAYE. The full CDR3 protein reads CASSLWGEAYEQYF.

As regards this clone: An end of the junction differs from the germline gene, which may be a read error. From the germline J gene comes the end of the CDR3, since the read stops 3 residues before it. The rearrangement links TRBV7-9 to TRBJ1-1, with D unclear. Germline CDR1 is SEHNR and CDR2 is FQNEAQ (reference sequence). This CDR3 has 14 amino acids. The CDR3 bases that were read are TGTGTCAGCAGCTTAGTGGCAACGAACACTGAA. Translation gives CVSSLVATNTE. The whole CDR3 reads CVSSLVATNTEAFF.

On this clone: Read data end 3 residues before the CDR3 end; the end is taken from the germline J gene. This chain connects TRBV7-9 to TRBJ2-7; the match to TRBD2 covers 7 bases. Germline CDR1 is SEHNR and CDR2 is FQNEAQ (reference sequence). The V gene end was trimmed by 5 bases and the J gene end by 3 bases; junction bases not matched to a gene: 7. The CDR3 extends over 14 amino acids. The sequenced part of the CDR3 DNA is TGTGCCAGCAGCCCCTACTCTAGCGGCTACGAG. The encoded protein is CASSPYSSGYE. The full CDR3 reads CASSPYSSGYEQYF.

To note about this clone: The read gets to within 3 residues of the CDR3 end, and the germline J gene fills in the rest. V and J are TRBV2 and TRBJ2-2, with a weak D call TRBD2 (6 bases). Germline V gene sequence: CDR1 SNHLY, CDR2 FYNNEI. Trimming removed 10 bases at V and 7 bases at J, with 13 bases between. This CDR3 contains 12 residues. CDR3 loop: CAIPGVHGELFF. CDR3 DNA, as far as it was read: TGTGCCATACCGGGGGTCCACGGGGAG.

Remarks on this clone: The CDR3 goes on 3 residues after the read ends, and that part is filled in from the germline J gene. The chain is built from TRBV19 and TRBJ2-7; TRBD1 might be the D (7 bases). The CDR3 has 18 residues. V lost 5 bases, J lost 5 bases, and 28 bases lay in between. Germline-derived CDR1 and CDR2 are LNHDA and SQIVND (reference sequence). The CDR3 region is CASSSERGRQGQWDEQYF. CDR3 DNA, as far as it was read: TGTGCCAGTAGTTCCGAACGGGGGCGACAGGGACAGTGGGACGAG. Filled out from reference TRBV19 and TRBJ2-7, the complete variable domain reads DGGITQSPKYLFRKEGQNVTLSCEQNLNHDAMYWYRQDPGQGLRLIYYSQIVNDFQKGDIAEGYSVSREKKESFPLTVTSAQKNPTAFYLCASSSERGRQGQWDEQYFGPGTRLTVT.

The sequenced part of the CDR3 DNA is TGTGCCAGTAGTATAAGTCACGGCTCCTACGAG. It is translated as CASSISHGSYE. In full, the CDR3 reads CASSISHGSYEQYF. This chain links TRBV19 with TRBJ2-7; no clear D gene. The read falls 3 residues short of the CDR3 end, and the missing part is taken from the germline J gene. This CDR3 has 14 residues. Germline assignment: CDR1 LNHDA and CDR2 SQIVND (reference sequence). V was clipped by 2 bases and J by 0 bases, with 8 bases between them.